This T cell receptor (beta chain) was recorded in a study of technical replicates of blood from several donors. Looked up from germline, CDR1 is MNHEY and CDR2 is SMNVEV (reference sequence). The CDR3 spans 17 residues. V lost 7 bases and J lost 0, with 21 bases in between. This clone has a single count. The assay was immunoSEQ multiplex PCR, and TCRdb's table has in-frame clones only and misses some. Among 50,000 to 70,000 clones listed, roughly 90% were seen once. The chain couples TRBV27 to TRBJ1-2; perhaps TRBD1 as D (5 bases). The sequenced material came from PBMCs. This receptor was taken from a human donor in good health. Some clones in this sample may be carry-over from other donors' samples. This CDR3 is CASTMTVKYGANYGYTF. The CDR3 bases are TGTGCCAGCACCATGACAGTTAAATATGGAGCTAACTATGGCTACACCTTC.